This T cell receptor (beta chain) was retrieved from a study of identifying expanded T cells in peripheral blood. During the collection period, no donor immune events like infections were recorded. Libraries were prepared by immunoSEQ multiplex PCR; TCRdb keeps only in-frame clonotypes and omits some of them. The sample records tens of thousands of clones, 70% to 90% being singletons. The CDR3 loop spans 13 amino acids. From germline, CDR1 is SNHLY and CDR2 FYNNEI. J lost 0 bases, V lost 6 bases, and 1 base had no gene match. Sequencing was performed on blood. The receptor's source is a person between 18 and 69 years old in good health. J is TRBJ1-1 and V is TRBV2, with TRBD1 matching over 7 bases. The CDR3 is CASRGQLNTEAFF. The CDR3 DNA reads TGTGCCAGCAGGGGACAGCTGAACACTGAAGCTTTCTTT.